This TCR beta chain emerged from a study of response to subunit inactivated influenza vaccine. In this sample, this clonotype turned up many times. One entry per CDR3 protein results from TCRdb running MiXCR on the RT-PCR reads. The sample lists approximately 500,000 distinct CDR3 sequences; around 13% were seen once. Germline V CDR1 and CDR2: LGHDT, YNNKEL (reference sequence). V gave up 0 bases and J gave up 7 bases, with 13 bases separating them. The CDR3 runs 15 residues. This rearrangement joins TRBV3-1 to TRBJ2-1, with D possibly TRBD1 on 5 matching bases. The sample in question was PBMCs from blood, obtained 11 to 12 days after vaccination. The clonotype comes from a man in his forties or fifties who received an inactivated influenza vaccine. CDR3 bases: TGTGCCAGCAGCCAAGATCCGGCAGGGTGGAATGAGCAGTTCTTC. Translated, it gives CASSQDPAGWNEQFF.